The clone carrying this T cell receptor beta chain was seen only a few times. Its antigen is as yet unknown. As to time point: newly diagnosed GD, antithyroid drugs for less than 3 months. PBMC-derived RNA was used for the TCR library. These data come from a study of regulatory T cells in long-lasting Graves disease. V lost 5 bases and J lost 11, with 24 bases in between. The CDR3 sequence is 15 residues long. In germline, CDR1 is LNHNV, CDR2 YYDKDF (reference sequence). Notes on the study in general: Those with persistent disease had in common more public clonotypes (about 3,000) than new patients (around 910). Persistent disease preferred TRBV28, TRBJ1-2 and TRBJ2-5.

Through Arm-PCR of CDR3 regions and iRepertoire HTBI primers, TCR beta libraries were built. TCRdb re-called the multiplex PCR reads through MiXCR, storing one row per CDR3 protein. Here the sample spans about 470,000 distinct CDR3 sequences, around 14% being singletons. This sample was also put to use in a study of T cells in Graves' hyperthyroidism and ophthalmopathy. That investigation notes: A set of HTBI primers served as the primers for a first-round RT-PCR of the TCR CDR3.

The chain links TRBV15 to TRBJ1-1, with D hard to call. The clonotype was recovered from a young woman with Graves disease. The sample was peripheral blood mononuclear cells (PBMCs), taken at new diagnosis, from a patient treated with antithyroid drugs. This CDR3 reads CATSRPLGPLGRAFF. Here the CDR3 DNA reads TGTGCCACCAGCCGGCCCCTCGGGCCCTTAGGGCGGGCTTTCTTT.